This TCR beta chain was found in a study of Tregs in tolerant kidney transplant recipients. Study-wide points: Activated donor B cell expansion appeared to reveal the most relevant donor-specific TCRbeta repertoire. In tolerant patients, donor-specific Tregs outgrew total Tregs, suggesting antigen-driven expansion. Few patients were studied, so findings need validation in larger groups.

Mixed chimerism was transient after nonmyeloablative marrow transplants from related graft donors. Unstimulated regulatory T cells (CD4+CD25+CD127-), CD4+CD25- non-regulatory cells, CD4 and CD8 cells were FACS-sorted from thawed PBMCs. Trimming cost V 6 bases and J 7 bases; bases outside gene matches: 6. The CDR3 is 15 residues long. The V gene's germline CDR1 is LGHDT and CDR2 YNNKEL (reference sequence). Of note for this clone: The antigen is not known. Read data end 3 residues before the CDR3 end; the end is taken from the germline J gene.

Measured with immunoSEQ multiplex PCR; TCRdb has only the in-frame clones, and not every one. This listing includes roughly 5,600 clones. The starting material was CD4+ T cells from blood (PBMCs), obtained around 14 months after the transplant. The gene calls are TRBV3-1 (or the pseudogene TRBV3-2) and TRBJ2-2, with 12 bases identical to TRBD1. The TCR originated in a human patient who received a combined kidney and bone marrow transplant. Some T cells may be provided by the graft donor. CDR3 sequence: CASRAGTGGIGELFF. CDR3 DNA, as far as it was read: TGTGCCAGCAGGGCCGGGACAGGGGGCATCGGGGAG.